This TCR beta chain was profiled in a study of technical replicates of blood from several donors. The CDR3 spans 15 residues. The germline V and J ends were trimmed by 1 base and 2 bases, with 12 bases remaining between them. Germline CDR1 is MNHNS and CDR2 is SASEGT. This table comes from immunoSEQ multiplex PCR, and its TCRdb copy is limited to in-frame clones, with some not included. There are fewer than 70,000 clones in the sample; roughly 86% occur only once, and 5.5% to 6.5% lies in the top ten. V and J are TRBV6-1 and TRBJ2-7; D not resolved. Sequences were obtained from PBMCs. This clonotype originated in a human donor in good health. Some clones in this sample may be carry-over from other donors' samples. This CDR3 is CASSEDFTYAYEQYF. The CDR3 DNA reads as TGTGCCAGCAGTGAAGACTTTACCTACGCCTACGAGCAGTACTTC.